One and the same sample provided the 8 T cell receptor beta chains below, sequenced in a study of T-cell memory formation after mild COVID-19. One entry per CDR3 protein results from TCRdb running MiXCR on the 5' RACE reads. Here the sample spans 130,000 to 150,000 distinct CDR3 sequences, about 6.1% being singletons. Sequencing was done on a sample of PBMCs or a T cell subset sorted from them (not recorded which). These receptors were taken from an adult woman who had mild COVID-19 (a few samples of this study predate the infection). Cell type and time point are not known.

On this clonotype: A read error may explain this, as a much larger clone is one base away. CDR3 in DNA: TGTGCCAGCATCTTAGCCCGGGGACCCCGGGTTAATGAGCAGTTCTTC. Translation: CASILARGPRVNEQFF. This rearrangement joins TRBV7-2 to TRBJ2-1; TRBD1 or TRBD2 may be the D gene (5 bases each). This CDR3 contains 16 residues. Germline V gene sequence: CDR1 SGHTA, CDR2 FQGNSA.

This clonotype was seen many times. The rearrangement uses TRBV14 and TRBJ2-6; D unclear. This CDR3 comprises 16 residues. Germline-derived CDR1 and CDR2 are SGHDN and FVKESK. The V end lost 4 bases, the J end lost 0 bases, and 10 bases lay between the germline ends. Written as DNA, the CDR3 is TGTGCCAGCAGCCTACGACGGCTCTCTGGGGCCAACGTCCTGACTTTC. Its protein is CASSLRRLSGANVLTF.

This clonotype occurred many times. The chain links TRBV6-5 to TRBJ2-1; 11 positions agree with TRBD2. The germline V gene encodes CDR1 MNHEY and CDR2 SVGAGI. This CDR3 is built from 16 residues. J gave up 3 bases and V 6 bases, and 7 bases lay outside the gene matches. The CDR3 sequence: CASSSTGTSGYNEQFF. In nucleotides, the CDR3 is TGTGCCAGCAGCAGCACCGGGACTAGCGGCTACAATGAGCAGTTCTTC.

This clonotype was detected many times. The rearrangement joins TRBV12-3 or TRBV12-4 to TRBJ2-1; 8 nucleotides agree with TRBD2. The CDR3 contains 14 residues. V was clipped by 7 bases and J by 5 bases; unmatched bases: 7. CDR3: CASTLGLAHNEQFF. DNA of the CDR3: TGTGCCAGCACCCTCGGACTAGCCCACAATGAGCAGTTCTTC.

This clonotype was detected only a few times. The chain couples TRBV3-1 to TRBJ1-1, with D uncertain. This CDR3 contains 13 residues. The germline CDR1 and CDR2 sequences are LGHDT and YNNKEL (reference sequence). V gave up 1 base and J gave up 4 bases, with 7 bases separating them. CDR3 nucleotides: TGTGCCAGCAGCCAAGTGGGTAGCACTGAAGCTTTCTTT. Amino acids: CASSQVGSTEAFF.

This clonotype was picked up many times. This chain joins TRBV28 and TRBJ1-2; no firm D call. The CDR3 consists of 17 residues. Germline-derived CDR1 and CDR2 are MDHEN and SYDVKM. V was cut by 5 bases and J by 5 bases, with 24 bases left in between. CDR3 amino acids: CASSPKIGVGRHYGYTF. CDR3 DNA sequence: TGTGCCAGCAGTCCGAAAATTGGGGTGGGCAGGCATTATGGCTACACCTTC.

This clonotype was found a few times. The CDR3 DNA reads as TGTGCCAGCAGTACGGATGGGAACGGGCCGCACGAGCAGTACTTC. It yields the protein CASSTDGNGPHEQYF. This chain links TRBV12-3 or TRBV12-4 with TRBJ2-7; D gene unclear. V was trimmed by 5 bases and J by 5 bases, leaving 19 bases between them. The CDR3 has 15 residues.

The chain has TRBV6-6 and TRBJ2-1; either TRBD1 or TRBD2 may fit D (5 bases each). CDR3 size: 16 residues. CDR1 is MNHNY and CDR2 is SVGAGI in the germline V gene (reference sequence). V lost 0 bases to trimming and J lost 0 bases, with 9 bases between them. In nucleotides, the CDR3 is TGTGCCAGCAGTTACTCCTGGGACCCCTCCTACAATGAGCAGTTCTTC. This sequence encodes CASSYSWDPSYNEQFF.